This TCR beta chain was captured in a study of blood T cell repertoires in COVID-19. As for the study in general: Whether acute or convalescent, the COVID-19 samples came from the United States, Italy and Spain. The analysed material was cDNA or gDNA that came from T cells, B-cell-depleted T cells, or PBMCs.

Residents of 24 US areas, aged about 18 to 100 years, made up the participants. As processed by the authors: From reference gene primer amplification, estimates of nucleated cell counts were derived. Using immunoSEQ multiplex PCR, the repertoire was profiled, and TCRdb retains in-frame clones only, with some absent. The V and J calls and clone size were taken over from that table, and D and trimming were inferred from the DNA. The data hold 350,000 or so clones, with approximately 86% observed a single time. This CDR3 has 16 residues. Germline CDR1 is MRHNA and CDR2 is SNTAGT. Trimming removed 0 bases at V and 0 bases at J, with 8 bases between.

The source material was PBMCs or T cells enriched from blood (not recorded which). This sequence originates from a woman aged 40 to 50 with acute COVID-19. The chain links TRBV6-4 to TRBJ1-4, with D tentatively TRBD1 (5 bases). The CDR3 region has the DNA TGTGCCAGCAGTGACTCGGGGACTTCAACTAATGAAAAACTGTTTTTT. Translation: CASSDSGTSTNEKLFF.